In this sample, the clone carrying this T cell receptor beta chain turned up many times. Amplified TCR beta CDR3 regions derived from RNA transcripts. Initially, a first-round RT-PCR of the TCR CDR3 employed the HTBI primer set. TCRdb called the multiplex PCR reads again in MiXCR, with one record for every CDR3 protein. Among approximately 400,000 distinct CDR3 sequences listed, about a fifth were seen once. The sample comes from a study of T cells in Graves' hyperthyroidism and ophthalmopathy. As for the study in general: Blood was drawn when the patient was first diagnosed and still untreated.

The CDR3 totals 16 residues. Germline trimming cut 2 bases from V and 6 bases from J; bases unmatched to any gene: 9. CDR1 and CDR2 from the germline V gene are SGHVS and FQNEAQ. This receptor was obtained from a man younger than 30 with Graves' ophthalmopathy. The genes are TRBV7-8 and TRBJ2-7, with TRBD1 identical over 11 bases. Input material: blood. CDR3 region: CASSLYVRDRGTEQYF. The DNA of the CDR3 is TGTGCCAGCAGCTTATACGTCCGGGACAGGGGGACCGAGCAGTACTTC.